The clone carrying this TCR beta chain came up a few times. Its target is unknown. The data stem from a study of beta chain features in type 1 diabetes. Points from the study as a whole: Type 1 diabetes patients had moderately but significantly shorter TCRB CDR3s in all four CD4+ subsets.

Germline CDR1 is SGHNT and CDR2 is YYREEE (reference sequence). This CDR3 has 14 amino acids. V lost 4 bases and J 5 bases, leaving 13 bases between the germline ends. Expressed TCRB transcripts were sequenced, since all the RNA that had been isolated was reverse transcribed. Data came from immunoSEQ multiplex PCR; TCRdb stores just in-frame clones and leaves some out. The table records approximately 150,000 clones, around 63% of them present only once. Sequencing was done on a sample of naive CD4+ T cells from blood. This chain uses TRBV5-4 with TRBJ2-1; D might be TRBD1 (6 bases). The receptor was isolated from a man aged 25 to 40 with type 1 diabetes. The CDR3 reads CASSTPTGNNEQFF. The CDR3 DNA is TGTGCCAGCAGCACCCCTACAGGGAACAATGAGCAGTTCTTC. Using reference TRBV5-4 and TRBJ2-1 for the parts outside the CDR3, the full variable domain is ETGVTQSPTHLIKTRGQQVTLRCSSQSGHNTVSWYQQALGQGPQFIFQYYREEENGRGNFPPRFSGLQFPNYSSELNVNALELDDSALYLCASSTPTGNNEQFFGPGTRLTVL.